A single sample gave rise to the 32 T cell receptor beta chains below, sequenced in a study of T cells in Graves' hyperthyroidism and ophthalmopathy. The investigators amplified TCR beta CDR3 regions from RNA transcripts. HTBI primers were employed in a first-round RT-PCR of the TCR CDR3. TCRdb passed the multiplex PCR reads through MiXCR, listing each CDR3 protein once. The table shows 500,000 to 600,000 distinct CDR3 sequences, with 46% occurring only once. Source material: peripheral blood or thyroid tissue (not recorded which). These receptors all stem from a woman aged 18-29 years with Graves' hyperthyroidism.

Of note for this clonotype: One junction end disagrees with the germline gene, perhaps due to a read error. The rearrangement links TRBV7-8 to TRBJ1-1; D gene ambiguous. This CDR3 region has 16 residues. The germline CDR1 and CDR2 sequences are SGHVS and FQNEAQ. The CDR3 loop is CASSQEGGRYYNEAFF. CDR3 nucleotide sequence: TGCGCCAGCAGCCAAGAGGGCGGGAGGTATTACAATGAAGCTTTCTTT.

The genes are TRBV7-3 and TRBJ2-3; possibly TRBD2 for D (5 bases). Trimming left V 5 bases short and J 3 bases short, with 18 bases between. The CDR3 contains 16 residues. Germline V CDR1 and CDR2: SGHTA, FQGTGA. As DNA, the CDR3 is TGTGCCAGCAGCCCCACCCGGGGTTCTACTACAGATACGCAGTATTTT. This encodes CASSPTRGSTTDTQYF.

The chain employs TRBV29-1 and TRBJ1-6; the match to TRBD1 covers 7 bases. Trimming removed 7 bases from V and 6 bases from J; junction bases left unmatched: 12. CDR1 and CDR2 from the germline V gene are SQVTM and ANQGSEA. The CDR3 spans 15 residues. The CDR3 region is CSASPGQLFNSPLHF. CDR3 sequence (DNA): TGCAGCGCCTCCCCGGGACAGCTCTTTAATTCACCCCTCCACTTT.

In regard to this clonotype: The junction departs from the called germline gene at one end, perhaps through a read error. The rearrangement links TRBV7-2 to TRBJ2-5; no definite D call. Per germline, CDR1 SGHTA and CDR2 FQGNSA. The CDR3 is made up of 16 amino acids. The CDR3 DNA follows: TGTGCCAGCAGCTTAGTTTCGCGGACCAACCAGGAGACCCAGTACTTC. Amino acid sequence: CASSLVSRTNQETQYF.

The V gene is TRBV7-6, the J gene TRBJ2-7, with no clear D. This CDR3 contains 13 residues. The V end was cut by 8 bases, the J end by 5 bases, with 16 bases between. Germline lookup yields CDR1 SGHVS and CDR2 FNYEAQ. CDR3 amino acids: CASSPGTHDEQYF. In nucleotides, the CDR3 is TGTGCCAGCTCACCCGGAACTCACGACGAGCAGTACTTC.

This clonotype was seen many times. The chain couples TRBV18 to TRBJ1-6, with D unclear. From germline, CDR1 is KGHSH and CDR2 LQKENI. V dropped 6 bases and J dropped 3 bases, with 9 bases sitting between them. The CDR3 has 14 residues. The CDR3 sequence is CASSVWDYNSPLHF. CDR3 bases: TGTGCCAGCTCCGTCTGGGACTATAATTCACCCCTCCACTTT.

Ten or more counts support this clonotype. CDR3 amino acids: CASRLARTSGANTEAFF. The DNA of the CDR3 is TGTGCAAGTCGCTTAGCTCGAACCTCAGGGGCGAACACTGAAGCTTTCTTT. The chain links TRBV12-2 to TRBJ1-1; TRBD1, as called in the table, went unchecked against the DNA. TRBV12-2 is noted as a pseudogene. The CDR3 is made up of 17 amino acids.

J is TRBJ2-2 and V is TRBV2, with a tentative D call TRBD2 (6 bases). Germline loops: CDR1 SNHLY, CDR2 FYNNEI. Between the trimmed V and J ends, which lost 6 bases and 1 base, there was a span of 15 bases. CDR3 length equals 16 residues. The CDR3 DNA sequence: TGTGCCAGCAGCAGGCTAACGGGAGAGAACACCGGGGAGCTGTTTTTT. This encodes CASSRLTGENTGELFF.

The V call is TRBV10-3, the J call TRBJ2-5, with TRBD2 identical over 9 bases. There are 15 residues in the CDR3. Germline CDR1 ENHRY, CDR2 SYGVKD. V gave up 5 bases and J gave up 1 base; unmatched junction bases: 5. The CDR3 protein is CAISRGTSFQETQYF. CDR3 nucleotide sequence: TGTGCCATCAGTAGAGGGACTAGCTTCCAAGAGACCCAGTACTTC.

V is TRBV13 and J is TRBJ2-7; D may be TRBD1 or TRBD2 (5 bases each). The length of the CDR3 is 14 residues. Trimming took off 5 bases at V and 2 bases at J, with 13 bases between the two ends. Germline V lookup: CDR1 PRHDT, CDR2 FYEKMQ (reference sequence). The CDR3 sequence is CASSPLLGAYEQYF. CDR3 nucleotide sequence: TGTGCCAGCAGCCCTCTCTTGGGGGCCTACGAGCAGTACTTC.

The CDR3, as DNA: TGTGCCACTACAGATACGCAGTATTTT. This translates into CATTDTQYF. The gene calls are TRBV6-1 and TRBJ2-3; D remains ambiguous. CDR3 length: 9 residues. Trimming pared 10 bases from V and 3 bases from J, leaving 2 bases between. Germline V gives CDR1 MNHNS, CDR2 SASEGT.

The chain couples TRBV5-1 to TRBJ1-1, with TRBD1 matching 10 bases. V dropped 4 bases and J dropped 3; count of bases not matched to a gene: 3. This CDR3 spans 14 amino acids. Germline CDR1 and CDR2: SGHRS and YFSETQ. CDR3 DNA: TGCGCCAGCAGCATCGGACAGGGGGACACTGAAGCTTTCTTT. Its translation: CASSIGQGDTEAFF.

This clonotype was seen at least ten times. This rearrangement joins TRBV25-1 to TRBJ1-2; TRBD1 matches 9 bases. The V gene end was trimmed by 3 bases and the J gene end by 8 bases; junction bases not matched to a gene: 16. The length of the CDR3 is 17 residues. The germline gives CDR1 MGHDK, CDR2 SYGVNS. CDR3 DNA sequence: TGTGCCAGCAGTGACGAGTACCTTCCGGGACAGGGATGGGGCTACACCTTC. Translating gives CASSDEYLPGQGWGYTF.

This clonotype was seen ten or more times. DNA of the CDR3: TGTGCCAGCAGCTCGGGGCTAGCGGGACTACAAGAGACCCAGTACTTC. Its translation is CASSSGLAGLQETQYF. The chain links TRBV11-3 to TRBJ2-5, with 9 positions matching TRBD2. Germline V gives CDR1 SGHNT, CDR2 YENEEA. The V segment lost 4 bases and the J segment 2 bases; nucleotides outside the gene matches: 8. The CDR3 totals 16 residues.

CDR3 DNA: TGTGCCAGCAGCCTAAGCCGACAGGGGGCGCATGGCTACACCTTC. Protein sequence: CASSLSRQGAHGYTF. The chain is built from TRBV7-8 and TRBJ1-2; TRBD1 matches at 10 bases. Germline-derived CDR1 and CDR2 are SGHVS and FQNEAQ. This CDR3 is built from 15 residues. The junction had 9 bases not matched to a gene; V was cut back by 5 bases and J by 6 bases.

The chain carries TRBV12-3 or TRBV12-4 and TRBJ1-2; 8 nucleotides line up with TRBD1. The length of the CDR3 is 14 residues. J was trimmed by 4 bases and V by 6 bases; bases with no gene match: 7. The CDR3 region is CASSLDRAPYGYTF. The CDR3 nucleotides read TGTGCCAGCAGCCTGGACAGGGCCCCCTATGGCTACACCTTC.

This clonotype was observed a handful of times. The chain couples TRBV2 to TRBJ2-7, with D perhaps TRBD1 or TRBD2 (5 bases each). V was shortened by 5 bases and J by 3 bases, with 20 bases between the two germline ends. Germline lookup yields CDR1 SNHLY and CDR2 FYNNEI. The CDR3 length is 16 residues. CDR3 sequence reads: CASSSSGIRLNYEQYF. CDR3 sequence (DNA): TGTGCCAGCAGTTCCTCAGGGATTCGACTAAACTACGAGCAGTACTTC.

Concerning this clonotype itself: It may be a read error: a sequence one base away is much more abundant. The chain joins TRBV6-1 to TRBJ1-1; D is undetermined. The V end was cut by 10 bases, the J end by 1 base, with 13 bases between. Germline CDR1 MNHNS, CDR2 SASEGT. The CDR3 totals 13 residues. The CDR3 spells CAITNGENTEAFF. The CDR3 DNA sequence: TGTGCCATCACTAATGGGGAGAACACTGAAGCTTTCTTT.

The rearrangement uses TRBV12-3 or TRBV12-4 and TRBJ2-5; no reliable D call. The last part of the DNA fits TRBJ2-1 better; the J call may be wrong. This CDR3 spans 12 amino acids. The CDR3 DNA is TGTGCCAGCAGCCCCGGGCTCAGTCTGCAGTTCTTC. It is translated as CASSPGLSLQFF.

A few counts support this clonotype. The J gene is TRBJ2-2, the V gene TRBV3-1; no reliable D call. CDR1 and CDR2 from the germline V gene are LGHDT and YNNKEL (reference sequence). V was cut by 6 bases and J by 6 bases, with 14 bases left in between. The CDR3 is 14 amino acids. The CDR3, as DNA: TGTGCCAGCAGACAAACCGGGCCTCCCGGGGAGCTGTTTTTT. Translating it yields CASRQTGPPGELFF. Complete variable domain (other parts from reference TRBV3-1 and TRBJ2-2): DTAVSQTPKYLVTQMGNDKSIKCEQNLGHDTMYWYKQDSKKFLKIMFSYNNKELIINETVPNRFSPKSPDKAHLNLHINSLELGDSAVYFCASRQTGPPGELFFGEGSRLTVL.

This clonotype was counted at least ten times. This chain connects TRBV13 to TRBJ1-4; D gene uncertain. Trimming shortened V by 0 bases and J by 4 bases, and 9 bases separated the two germline ends. The CDR3 is 15 amino acids. Germline lookup yields CDR1 PRHDT and CDR2 FYEKMQ (reference sequence). The CDR3: CASSLGARDNEKLFF. DNA of the CDR3: TGTGCCAGCAGCTTAGGCGCACGGGATAATGAAAAACTGTTTTTT. The full variable domain, with the rest looked up from reference TRBV13 and TRBJ1-4, is AAGVIQSPRHLIKEKRETATLKCYPIPRHDTVYWYQQGPGQDPQFLISFYEKMQSDKGSIPDRFSAQQFSDYHSELNMSSLELGDSALYFCASSLGARDNEKLFFGSGTQLSVL.

This clonotype was found many times. The rearrangement links TRBV20-1 to TRBJ2-7, with 14 bases lining up with TRBD2. This CDR3 spans 17 amino acids. Trimming took 0 bases from V and 10 from J; bases not matched to a gene: 14. Germline V gene lookup returns CDR1 DFQATT and CDR2 SNEGSKA (reference sequence). The CDR3 here is CSARDGGLAGAPYDQYF. CDR3 coding DNA: TGCAGTGCTAGAGATGGGGGACTAGCGGGAGCACCATATGATCAGTACTTC.

The rearrangement uses TRBV29-1 and TRBJ2-3; possibly TRBD2 for D (6 bases). Germline V lookup: CDR1 SQVTM, CDR2 ANQGSEA. The CDR3 loop spans 15 amino acids. Trimming removed 6 bases at V and 3 bases at J, with 19 bases between. The CDR3 is CSVLNRDWGTDTQYF. The CDR3 DNA is TGCAGCGTCCTAAACCGGGACTGGGGGACAGATACGCAGTATTTT.

The J gene is TRBJ1-4, the V gene TRBV19; the match to TRBD1 covers 9 bases. Germline CDR1 LNHDA, CDR2 SQIVND (reference sequence). The CDR3 is 16 residues long. J was trimmed by 3 bases and V by 3 bases; bases with no gene match: 5. The CDR3 DNA follows: TGTGCCAGTAGTATGCCCGGACAGGGGTCTAATGAAAAACTGTTTTTT. It codes for CASSMPGQGSNEKLFF.

With respect to this clonotype: It may be a read error: a sequence one base away is much more abundant. The chain employs TRBV5-1 and TRBJ2-5; TRBD2 matches 16 bases. Germline-derived CDR1 and CDR2 are SGHRS and YFSETQ. The CDR3 is made up of 18 amino acids. CDR3 DNA sequence: TGCACCAGCAGCTTGGGACTAGCGGGAGGGCCAGTCCAAGAGACCCAGTACTTC. Protein sequence: CTSSLGLAGGPVQETQYF.

This clonotype appeared many times. The J gene is TRBJ2-5, the V gene TRBV9; a possible D gene is TRBD1 (6 bases). Trimming took 4 bases from V and 1 from J, leaving 11 bases between them. CDR3 size: 14 residues. Germline V gives CDR1 SGDLS, CDR2 YYNGEE. The CDR3 is CASSPRTAQETQYF. CDR3 in DNA: TGTGCCAGCAGCCCTAGGACAGCCCAAGAGACCCAGTACTTC.

The genes are TRBV7-9 and TRBJ1-4; tentative D call: TRBD1 (6 bases). V shed 5 bases and J shed 5 bases, with 9 bases lying between them. The CDR3 has 13 residues. Germline V gene sequence: CDR1 SEHNR, CDR2 FQNEAQ (reference sequence). The CDR3 DNA reads TGTGCCAGCAGCAGACAGGAGAATGAAAAACTGTTTTTT. It yields the protein CASSRQENEKLFF.

This clonotype was detected ten times or more. This sequence joins TRBV19 and TRBJ2-7; TRBD2 matches at 10 bases. The V segment lost 9 bases and the J segment 2 bases; nucleotides outside the gene matches: 7. CDR1 LNHDA and CDR2 SQIVND come from the germline V gene (reference sequence). This CDR3 is built from 14 residues. The CDR3 DNA reads as TGTGCCAGCTATAGCGGGAGGTTCCCCTACGAGCAGTACTTC. Translating gives CASYSGRFPYEQYF.

The V call is TRBV2, the J call TRBJ2-5, with D hard to call. Near its end, the DNA agrees better with TRBJ2-1, so the J call may be wrong. Germline loops: CDR1 SNHLY, CDR2 FYNNEI. This CDR3 has 10 residues. The CDR3 DNA follows: TGTGCCAGCAACGCTTTTGAGCAGTTCTTC. This translates into CASNAFEQFF.

This clonotype was picked up one time. This chain links TRBV27 with TRBJ1-1, with D hard to call. V shed 3 bases and J shed 8 bases, with 10 bases lying between them. CDR3 length equals 12 residues. Germline V gene sequence: CDR1 MNHEY, CDR2 SMNVEV (reference sequence). The CDR3 DNA reads as TGTGCCAGCAGTTTGACGGGAGAGGAAGCTTTCTTT. This encodes CASSLTGEEAFF.

The chain uses TRBV7-3 and TRBJ2-7; TRBD2 aligns across 9 bases. The CDR3 length is 15 residues. The trim removed 3 bases at V and 2 bases at J, leaving 5 bases unmatched. Looked up from germline, CDR1 is SGHTA and CDR2 is FQGTGA. In nucleotides, the CDR3 is TGTGCCAGCAGCTTTGGGCGGGAGGGAGCCTACGAGCAGTACTTC. Protein: CASSFGREGAYEQYF.

The chain recombines TRBV15 with TRBJ2-7; TRBD2 matches at 11 bases. This CDR3 spans 17 amino acids. Germline CDR1 and CDR2: LNHNV and YYDKDF (reference sequence). J gave up 3 bases and V 1 base, and 8 bases lay outside the gene matches. CDR3 DNA sequence: TGTGCCACCAGCAGAGCCCCTAGCGGGAGGCTGATCTACGAGCAGTACTTC. This gives the protein CATSRAPSGRLIYEQYF.